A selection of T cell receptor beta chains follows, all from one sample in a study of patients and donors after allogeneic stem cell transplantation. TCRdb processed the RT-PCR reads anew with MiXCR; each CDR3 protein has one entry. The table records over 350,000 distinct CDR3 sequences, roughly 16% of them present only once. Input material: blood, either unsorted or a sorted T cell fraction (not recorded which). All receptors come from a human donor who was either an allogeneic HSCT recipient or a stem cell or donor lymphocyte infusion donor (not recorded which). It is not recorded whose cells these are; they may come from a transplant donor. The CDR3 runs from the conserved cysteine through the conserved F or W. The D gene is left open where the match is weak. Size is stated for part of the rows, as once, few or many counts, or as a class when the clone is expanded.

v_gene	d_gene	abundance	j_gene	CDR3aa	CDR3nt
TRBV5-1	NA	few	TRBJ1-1	CASSPDGPEAFF	TGCGCCAGCAGTCCTGACGGCCCTGAAGCTTTCTTT
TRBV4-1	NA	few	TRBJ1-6	CASSQGISGGSPLHF	TGCGCCAGCAGCCAAGGCATTTCGGGGGGTTCACCCCTCCACTTT
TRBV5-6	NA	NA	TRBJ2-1	CASSGGWAYNEQFF	TGTGCCAGCAGCGGGGGTTGGGCCTACAATGAGCAGTTCTTC
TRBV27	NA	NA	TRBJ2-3	CASSLSNLVTGAQYF	TGTGCCAGCAGTTTATCGAACTTAGTCACGGGAGCGCAGTATTTT
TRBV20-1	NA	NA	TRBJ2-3	CSAPDWRRVMDTQYF	TGCAGTGCCCCTGACTGGCGCCGGGTTATGGATACGCAGTATTTT
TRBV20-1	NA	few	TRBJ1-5	CSVGEGTTYGPQHF	TGCAGTGTTGGGGAGGGGACGACCTATGGGCCCCAGCATTTT
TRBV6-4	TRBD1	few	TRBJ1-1	CASSETGLNTEAFF	TGTGCCAGCAGTGAGACAGGGTTGAACACTGAAGCTTTCTTT
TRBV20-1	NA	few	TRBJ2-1	CSQSPHGPSSYNEQFF	TGCAGTCAGTCCCCCCACGGGCCTAGCTCCTACAATGAGCAGTTCTTC
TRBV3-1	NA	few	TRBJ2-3	CASSSLAGSRSITDTQYF	TGTGCCAGCAGCTCCCTGGCGGGGAGCCGTTCAATCACAGATACGCAGTATTTT
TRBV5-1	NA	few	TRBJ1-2	CASSLFSTANYGYTF	TGCGCCAGCAGCTTATTTTCGACAGCTAACTATGGCTACACCTTC
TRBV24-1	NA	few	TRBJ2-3	CATAGSTDTQYF	TGTGCCACCGCCGGTAGCACAGATACGCAGTATTTT
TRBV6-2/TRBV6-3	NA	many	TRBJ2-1	CASSRTHNEQFF	TGTGCCAGCAGCAGGACGCACAATGAGCAGTTCTTC
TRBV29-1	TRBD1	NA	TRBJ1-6	CSAATGGLNSPLHF	TGCAGCGCCGCGACAGGGGGCCTGAATTCACCCCTCCACTTT